Below are 14 T cell receptor beta chains sequenced from a single sample in a study of cytomegalovirus exposure and HLA in healthy donors. The PCR employed 60 Vbeta primers together with 13 Jbeta primers. Method: immunoSEQ multiplex PCR; TCRdb's copy keeps in-frame clones and lacks some. The profile shows about 140,000 clones, 60% to 85% of them singletons. The specimen was PBMCs. The receptor source for this set is a man younger than 35 in good health and CMV-seronegative.

This rearrangement joins TRBV15 to TRBJ1-1; D not resolved. The ends were cut back, 0 bases at V and 0 bases at J, with 8 bases in the middle. Germline values: CDR1 LNHNV, CDR2 YYDKDF (reference sequence). There are 15 residues in the CDR3. The DNA for the CDR3 is TGTGCCACCAGCAGAGATTGGGCAGTGAACACTGAAGCTTTCTTT. Residues: CATSRDWAVNTEAFF.

The V and J genes are TRBV15 and TRBJ1-1; 8 nucleotides agree with TRBD1. J gave up 1 base and V 2 bases, and 3 bases lay outside the gene matches. Germline V CDR1 and CDR2: LNHNV, YYDKDF (reference sequence). The CDR3 runs to 15 residues. The chain's CDR3 is CATSRPGQANTEAFF. CDR3 bases: TGTGCCACCAGCAGACCGGGACAGGCGAACACTGAAGCTTTCTTT.

CDR3 amino acids: CASSSLPGPENEKLFF. CDR3 coding DNA: TGTGCCAGCAGCTCCCTACCCGGTCCCGAGAATGAAAAACTGTTTTTT. J is TRBJ1-4 and V is TRBV7-9; the D is unclear. The germline V gene encodes CDR1 SEHNR and CDR2 FQNEAQ (reference sequence). V was cut by 4 bases and J by 5 bases, with 17 bases left in between. This CDR3 is built from 16 residues.

The chain carries TRBV7-9 and TRBJ2-5; 9 positions match TRBD1. Trimming cost V 8 bases and J 5 bases; bases outside gene matches: 3. This CDR3 region has 12 residues. In germline, CDR1 is SEHNR, CDR2 FQNEAQ (reference sequence). The CDR3 sequence is CASHRGLETQYF. CDR3 nucleotides: TGTGCCAGCCACAGGGGGCTGGAGACCCAGTACTTC.

The count of this clone is one. The rearrangement joins TRBV15 to TRBJ2-7; 7 bases fit TRBD1. Trimming at V came to 6 bases and at J to 3 bases, leaving 5 bases not matched to a gene. The CDR3 has 13 amino acids. CDR1 and CDR2 (germline): LNHNV, YYDKDF (reference sequence). In DNA form, the CDR3 reads TGTGCCACCAGTAAGGACAGGTACTACGAGCAGTACTTC. It yields the protein CATSKDRYYEQYF.

CDR3 in amino acids: CASSQLTTIYNEQFF. CDR3 bases: TGTGCCAGCAGCCAACTGACAACGATCTACAATGAGCAGTTCTTC. The chain joins TRBV13 to TRBJ2-1; D remains unclear. The V gene lost 5 bases and the J gene lost 3 bases, with 14 bases spanning the gap. Germline lookup yields CDR1 PRHDT and CDR2 FYEKMQ (reference sequence). This CDR3 region has 15 residues.

In this sample, this clone turned up a few times. This sample includes further DNA sequences coding for the same CDR3. The CDR3 nucleotides read TGTGCCAGCAGCTTAGATGGCGGGGGGTTACAAGAGACCCAGTACTTC. Translating gives CASSLDGGGLQETQYF. The J gene is TRBJ2-5, the V gene TRBV7-2; 8 positions match TRBD2. The CDR3 runs 16 residues. The trim removed 1 base at V and 2 bases at J, leaving 6 bases unmatched. CDR1 SGHTA and CDR2 FQGNSA come from the germline V gene. The whole variable domain, remainder taken from reference TRBV7-2 and TRBJ2-5, is GAGVSQSPSNKVTEKGKDVELRCDPISGHTALYWYRQSLGQGLEFLIYFQGNSAPDKSGLPSDRFSAERTGGSVSTLTIQRTQQEDSAVYLCASSLDGGGLQETQYFGPGTRLLVL.

The J gene is TRBJ2-2, the V gene TRBV5-1, with TRBD2 identical over 12 bases. Germline values: CDR1 SGHRS, CDR2 YFSETQ. V was clipped by 0 bases and J by 0 bases; unmatched bases: 3. The CDR3 consists of 18 residues. The CDR3 sequence is CASSLVGLAGANTGELFF. CDR3 nucleotide sequence: TGCGCCAGCAGCTTGGTGGGACTAGCGGGCGCGAACACCGGGGAGCTGTTTTTT.

V usage is TRBV7-2 and J usage is TRBJ2-5, with TRBD1 matching over 9 bases. Germline V CDR1 and CDR2: SGHTA, FQGNSA. The CDR3 contains 14 residues. V trimming: 5 bases; J trimming: 4 bases; junction bases outside the gene matches: 5. CDR3 nucleotides: TGTGCCAGCAGCCAGGACAGGGGCCGAGAGACCCAGTACTTC. It yields the protein CASSQDRGRETQYF.

This sequence joins TRBV6-1 and TRBJ2-5, with D possibly matching TRBD2 (5 bases). Germline-derived CDR1 and CDR2 are MNHNS and SASEGT. Deletions cut 7 bases from V and 5 bases from J, with 14 bases between. The CDR3 is 13 residues long. The CDR3 DNA is TGTGCCAGCATGATCGGGGTTTCGGAGACCCAGTACTTC. Translation gives CASMIGVSETQYF.

This clone showed up just a few times. This chain uses TRBV4-3 with TRBJ1-5; no reliable D call. Germline loops: CDR1 LGHNA, CDR2 YSLEER. The V gene lost 0 bases and the J gene lost 7 bases, with 7 bases spanning the gap. The CDR3 loop spans 13 amino acids. The CDR3 is CASSQDLLQPQHF. Written as DNA, the CDR3 is TGCGCCAGCAGCCAAGATCTATTACAGCCCCAGCATTTT.

V is TRBV5-6 and J is TRBJ2-5, with 9 nucleotides matching TRBD1. The CDR3 runs to 16 residues. Germline V lookup: CDR1 SGHDT, CDR2 YYEEEE. With V trimmed by 4 bases and J by 1 base, 8 bases remained unmatched. The DNA for the CDR3 is TGTGCCAGCAGCGGACAGGGGCAGAGGGGCCAAGAGACCCAGTACTTC. Its translation is CASSGQGQRGQETQYF. The full variable domain, rest sourced from reference TRBV5-6 and TRBJ2-5, is DAGVTQSPTHLIKTRGQQVTLRCSPKSGHDTVSWYQQALGQGPQFIFQYYEEEERQRGNFPDRFSGHQFPNYSSELNVNALLLGDSALYLCASSGQGQRGQETQYFGPGTRLLVL.

In regard to this clone: The junction does not match germline at one end; this may be a read error. This chain connects TRBV7-9 to TRBJ2-7; 9 bases line up with TRBD1. This CDR3 is built from 13 residues. In germline, CDR1 is SEHNR, CDR2 FQNEAQ (reference sequence). CDR3 in DNA: TGTTCCAGCAGCCAGGACAGGGGCTACGAGCAGTACTTC. Translation: CSSSQDRGYEQYF.

This clone was picked up a small number of times. One junction end does not reproduce the germline sequence, and a read error may be involved. The chain has TRBV6-5 and TRBJ1-2; 7 nucleotides match TRBD1. This CDR3 has 13 amino acids. Germline CDR1 MNHEY, CDR2 SVGAGI. The CDR3 DNA reads TGTGCCAGCAGTAGCCGCCGAGGACAGGCATCGGACTTC. Its protein product is CASSSRRGQASDF.